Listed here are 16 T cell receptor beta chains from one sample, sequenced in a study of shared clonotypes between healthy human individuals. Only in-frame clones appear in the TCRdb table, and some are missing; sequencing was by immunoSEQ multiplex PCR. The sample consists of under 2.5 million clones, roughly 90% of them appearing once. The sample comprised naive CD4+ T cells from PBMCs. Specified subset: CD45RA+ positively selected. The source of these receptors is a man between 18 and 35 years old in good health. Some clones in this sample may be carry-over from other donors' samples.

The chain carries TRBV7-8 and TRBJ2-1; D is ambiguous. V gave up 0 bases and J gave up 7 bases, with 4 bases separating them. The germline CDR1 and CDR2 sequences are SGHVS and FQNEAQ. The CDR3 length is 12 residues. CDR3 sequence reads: CASSLARNEQFF. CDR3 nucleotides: TGTGCCAGCAGCTTAGCTAGGAATGAGCAGTTCTTC.

The CDR3 region has the DNA TGCGCCAGCAGCTTGGTTCCCCCGGGTTACTATGGCTACACCTTC. Encoded protein: CASSLVPPGYYGYTF. This sequence joins TRBV5-1 and TRBJ1-2; D not resolved. Trimming pared 0 bases from V and 3 bases from J, leaving 12 bases between. The CDR3 spans 15 residues. Germline V gene sequence: CDR1 SGHRS, CDR2 YFSETQ.

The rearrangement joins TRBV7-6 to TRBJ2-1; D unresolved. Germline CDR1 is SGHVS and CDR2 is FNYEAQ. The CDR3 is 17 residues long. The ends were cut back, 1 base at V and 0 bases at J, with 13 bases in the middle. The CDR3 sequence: CASSLGSSASSYNEQFF. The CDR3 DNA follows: TGTGCCAGCAGCTTAGGTTCGAGCGCAAGCTCCTACAATGAGCAGTTCTTC.

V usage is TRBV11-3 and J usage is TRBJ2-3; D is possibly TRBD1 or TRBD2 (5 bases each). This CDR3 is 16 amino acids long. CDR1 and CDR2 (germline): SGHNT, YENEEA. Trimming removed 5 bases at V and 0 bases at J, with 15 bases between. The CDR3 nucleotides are TGTGCCAGCAGCCCGGGACCCCCGGGGAGCACAGATACGCAGTATTTT. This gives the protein CASSPGPPGSTDTQYF.

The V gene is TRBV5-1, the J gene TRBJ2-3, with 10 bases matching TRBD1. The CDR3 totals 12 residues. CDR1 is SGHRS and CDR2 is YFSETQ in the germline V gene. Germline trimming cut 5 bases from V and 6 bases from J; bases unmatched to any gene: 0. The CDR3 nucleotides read TGCGCCAGCAGGGACAGGGGGGATACGCAGTATTTT. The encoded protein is CASRDRGDTQYF.

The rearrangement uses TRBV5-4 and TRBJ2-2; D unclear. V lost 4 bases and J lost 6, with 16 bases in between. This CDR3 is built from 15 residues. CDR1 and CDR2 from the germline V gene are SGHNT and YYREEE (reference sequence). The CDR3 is CASSRPPGDAGELFF. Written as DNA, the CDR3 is TGTGCCAGCAGCCGACCCCCAGGTGACGCCGGGGAGCTGTTTTTT.

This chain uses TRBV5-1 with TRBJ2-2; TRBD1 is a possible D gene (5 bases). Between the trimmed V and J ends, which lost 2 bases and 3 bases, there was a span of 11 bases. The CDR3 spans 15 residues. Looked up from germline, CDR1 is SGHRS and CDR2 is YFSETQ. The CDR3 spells CASSFGQGYTGELFF. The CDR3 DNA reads TGCGCCAGCAGCTTCGGCCAGGGATACACCGGGGAGCTGTTTTTT.

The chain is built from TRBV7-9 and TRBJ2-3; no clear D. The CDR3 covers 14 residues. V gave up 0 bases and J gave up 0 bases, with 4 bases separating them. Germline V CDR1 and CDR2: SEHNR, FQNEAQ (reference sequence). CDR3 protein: CASSLATSTDTQYF. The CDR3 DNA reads TGTGCCAGCAGCTTAGCGACTAGCACAGATACGCAGTATTTT.

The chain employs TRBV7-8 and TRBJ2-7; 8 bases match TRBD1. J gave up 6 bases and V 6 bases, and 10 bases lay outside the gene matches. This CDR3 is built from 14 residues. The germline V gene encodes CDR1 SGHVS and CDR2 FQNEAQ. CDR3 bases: TGTGCCAGCAGTCGGTTGACAGGGGCAAGCGAGCAGTACTTC. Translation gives CASSRLTGASEQYF.

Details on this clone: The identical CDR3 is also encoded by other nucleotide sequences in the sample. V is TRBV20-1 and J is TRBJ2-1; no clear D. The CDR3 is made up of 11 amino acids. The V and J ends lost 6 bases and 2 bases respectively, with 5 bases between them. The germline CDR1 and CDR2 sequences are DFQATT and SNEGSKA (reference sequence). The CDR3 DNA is TGCAGTGCCACTACCTACAATGAGCAGTTCTTC. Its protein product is CSATTYNEQFF.

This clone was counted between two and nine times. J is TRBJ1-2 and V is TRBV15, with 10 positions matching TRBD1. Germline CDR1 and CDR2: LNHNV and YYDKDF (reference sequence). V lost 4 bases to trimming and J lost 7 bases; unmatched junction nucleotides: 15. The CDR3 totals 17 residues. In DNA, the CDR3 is TGTGCCACCAGCAAAGGCCGGGACAGGGGATTTTCCGCTGGCTACACCTTC. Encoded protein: CATSKGRDRGFSAGYTF.

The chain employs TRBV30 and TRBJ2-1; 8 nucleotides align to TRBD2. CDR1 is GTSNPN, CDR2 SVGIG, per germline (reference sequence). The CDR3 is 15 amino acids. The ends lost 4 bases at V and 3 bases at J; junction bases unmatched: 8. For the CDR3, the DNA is TGTGCCTGGAATCAGTACGGGGGGGTCTACAATGAGCAGTTCTTC. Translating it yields CAWNQYGGVYNEQFF. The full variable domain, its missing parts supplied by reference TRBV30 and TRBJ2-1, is SQTIHQWPATLVQPVGSPLSLECTVEGTSNPNLYWYRQAAGRGLQLLFYSVGIGQISSEVPQNLSASRPQDRQFILSSKKLLLSDSGFYLCAWNQYGGVYNEQFFGPGTRLTVL.

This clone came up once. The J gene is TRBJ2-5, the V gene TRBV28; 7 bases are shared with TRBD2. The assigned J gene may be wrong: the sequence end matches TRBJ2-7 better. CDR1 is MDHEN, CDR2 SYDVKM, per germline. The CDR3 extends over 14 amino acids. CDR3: CASSLSPGRGEQYF. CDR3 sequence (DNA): TGTGCCAGCAGTTTGAGTCCAGGGAGGGGCGAGCAGTACTTC.

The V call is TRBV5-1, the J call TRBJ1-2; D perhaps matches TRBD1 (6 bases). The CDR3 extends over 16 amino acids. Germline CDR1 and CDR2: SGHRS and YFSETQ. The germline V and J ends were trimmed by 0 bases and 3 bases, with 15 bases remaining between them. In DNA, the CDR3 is TGCGCCAGCAGCTTGGTCTTAAGGGGGGATGACTATGGCTACACCTTC. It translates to CASSLVLRGDDYGYTF.

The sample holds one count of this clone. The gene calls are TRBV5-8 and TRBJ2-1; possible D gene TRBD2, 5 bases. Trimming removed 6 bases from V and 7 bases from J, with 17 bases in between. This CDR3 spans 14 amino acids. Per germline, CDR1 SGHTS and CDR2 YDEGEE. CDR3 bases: TGTGCCAGCATCCCCGGACTCTACAAAAATGAGCAGTTCTTC. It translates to CASIPGLYKNEQFF.

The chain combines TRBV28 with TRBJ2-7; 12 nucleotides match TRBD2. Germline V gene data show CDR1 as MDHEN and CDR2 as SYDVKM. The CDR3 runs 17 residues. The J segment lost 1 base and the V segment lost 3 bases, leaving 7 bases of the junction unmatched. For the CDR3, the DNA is TGTGCCAGCAGTTTTGCGCTAGCGGGAGGGCCGTCCTACGAGCAGTACTTC. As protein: CASSFALAGGPSYEQYF.